Each of the 22 T cell receptor beta chains below was sequenced from the same sample in a study of naive and memory T cell subsets. A UMI-containing oligonucleotide was joined by 3' ligation to the TCR cDNA template. Amplification of ligated cDNA took four PCR rounds with SP2 and nested alpha and beta constant primers. TCRdb fed the 5' RACE reads into MiXCR, producing one record per CDR3 protein. This sample has about 62,000 distinct CDR3 sequences, with approximately 8.5% found just once. All receptors derive from a female donor in good health.

This clonotype has a count of ten or more. The V call is TRBV7-9, the J call TRBJ1-2; 11 bases are a match to TRBD1. The CDR3 runs to 15 residues. Germline lookup yields CDR1 SEHNR and CDR2 FQNEAQ (reference sequence). Unmatched junction bases numbered 5, after V lost 7 bases and J lost 1 base. CDR3 DNA: TGTGCCAGCACCCGGACAGGGGGCTTTAACTATGGCTACACCTTC. It yields the protein CASTRTGGFNYGYTF.

This clonotype was counted between two and nine times. J is TRBJ2-7 and V is TRBV30; D remains ambiguous. Trimming left V 0 bases short and J 2 bases short, with 5 bases between. Germline V lookup: CDR1 GTSNPN, CDR2 SVGIG (reference sequence). This CDR3 has 12 residues. The CDR3 sequence: CAWSVTAYEQYF. The CDR3 DNA is TGTGCCTGGAGTGTTACAGCCTACGAGCAGTACTTC.

This clonotype was recorded at least ten times. V gene TRBV7-9 combines with J gene TRBJ1-2, with TRBD1 identical over 7 bases. Germline V gene sequence: CDR1 SEHNR, CDR2 FQNEAQ (reference sequence). This CDR3 comprises 15 residues. J lost 1 base, V lost 4 bases, and 6 bases had no gene match. The CDR3 DNA reads TGTGCCAGCAGCTCACAGGGGAGGATTAACTATGGCTACACCTTC. It translates to CASSSQGRINYGYTF.

In its sample, this clonotype was seen many times. The chain is built from TRBV6-5 and TRBJ1-3; no reliable D call. V lost 2 bases, J lost 2 bases, and 10 bases lay in between. Per germline, CDR1 MNHEY and CDR2 SVGAGI. This CDR3 region has 15 residues. As DNA, the CDR3 is TGTGCCAGCAGTTACGAGAGGAGAGCTGGAAACACCATATATTTT. Encoded protein: CASSYERRAGNTIYF.

Many counts were recorded for this clonotype. The rearrangement joins TRBV2 to TRBJ1-1, with D possibly being TRBD1 (5 bases). The germline V gene has CDR1 SNHLY and CDR2 FYNNEI. V lost 7 bases and J lost 2, with 11 bases in between. CDR3 size: 13 residues. The CDR3 sequence is CASKRTPNTEAFF. The CDR3 DNA is TGTGCCAGCAAAAGGACACCTAACACTGAAGCTTTCTTT.

The rearrangement links TRBV5-1 to TRBJ1-1; 12 nucleotides agree with TRBD1. This CDR3 comprises 17 residues. Germline trimming cut 3 bases from V and 1 base from J; bases unmatched to any gene: 7. Looked up from germline, CDR1 is SGHRS and CDR2 is YFSETQ. The CDR3 coding sequence is TGCGCCAGCAGCTCCGGGACAGGGGGCAACAGGAACACTGAAGCTTTCTTT. This translates into CASSSGTGGNRNTEAFF.

This clonotype was seen a few times. The J gene is TRBJ1-6, the V gene TRBV12-3 or TRBV12-4, with D possibly matching TRBD1 (6 bases). Trimming left V 5 bases short and J 7 bases short, with 15 bases between. CDR3 size: 15 residues. The CDR3 loop reads CASSPRGQGNSPLHF. In DNA form, the CDR3 reads TGTGCCAGCAGTCCCCGGGGGCAGGGAAATTCACCCCTCCACTTT.

This clonotype was seen more than once but under ten times. V usage is TRBV9 and J usage is TRBJ1-2, with D perhaps matching TRBD1 (6 bases). The CDR3 sequence is 14 residues long. The V end was cut by 4 bases, the J end by 4 bases, with 14 bases between. In germline, CDR1 is SGDLS, CDR2 YYNGEE. CDR3 residues: CASSSEQGAYGYTF. In nucleotides, the CDR3 is TGTGCCAGCAGCTCAGAACAGGGTGCCTATGGCTACACCTTC.

This clonotype appeared a few times. This chain links TRBV11-2 with TRBJ1-4; unclear D gene. The germline gives CDR1 SGHAT, CDR2 FQNNGV. The length of the CDR3 is 12 residues. The ends were cut back, 1 base at V and 10 bases at J, with 7 bases in the middle. Here the CDR3 DNA reads TGTGCCAGCAGCTTAGGGGCGCTAAAACTGTTTTTT. Protein: CASSLGALKLFF.

In DNA form, the CDR3 reads TGTGCCAGCAGTAAAAACGACAGGAGCAATCAGCCCCAGCATTTT. It specifies CASSKNDRSNQPQHF. This chain joins TRBV6-6 and TRBJ1-5, with D possibly matching TRBD1 (6 bases). Germline CDR1 is MNHNY and CDR2 is SVGAGI (reference sequence). The V end lost 5 bases, the J end lost 1 base, and 12 bases lay between the germline ends. The CDR3 is 15 amino acids.

This clonotype was observed many times. The rearrangement links TRBV4-1 to TRBJ2-1; 12 nucleotides agree with TRBD1. CDR1 is MGHRA, CDR2 YSYEKL, per germline. After removal of 3 bases from V and 7 bases from J, the junction contained 7 bases not matched to a gene. The CDR3 is 16 residues long. CDR3 sequence reads: CASSQRGQGAVNEQFF. CDR3 DNA: TGCGCCAGCAGCCAGAGGGGACAGGGGGCCGTAAATGAGCAGTTCTTC.

This clonotype has more than one count but fewer than ten. The chain recombines TRBV6-2 or TRBV6-3 with TRBJ2-5; 7 bases map to TRBD1. Germline CDR1 reads MNHEY; CDR2 reads SVGEGT. The V gene end was trimmed by 4 bases and the J gene end by 2 bases; junction bases not matched to a gene: 10. The CDR3 covers 16 residues. CDR3 region: CASSSLRDSLQETQYF. In DNA, the CDR3 is TGTGCCAGCAGTTCACTGAGGGACAGCCTACAAGAGACCCAGTACTTC.

This clonotype occurred a few times. In nucleotides, the CDR3 is TGCAGTGCTAGATACCGGGACAGGGGGTTTCAAGAGCCCCAGCATTTT. This sequence encodes CSARYRDRGFQEPQHF. The chain uses TRBV20-1 and TRBJ1-5; 11 bases map to TRBD1. V lost 2 bases, J lost 8 bases, and 11 bases stayed unmatched. This CDR3 spans 16 amino acids. The germline V gene encodes CDR1 DFQATT and CDR2 SNEGSKA (reference sequence).

J is TRBJ2-1 and V is TRBV7-9, with D hard to call. Trimming pared 6 bases from V and 15 bases from J, leaving 18 bases between. The CDR3 is 12 residues long. Germline CDR1 and CDR2: SEHNR and FQNEAQ (reference sequence). The CDR3 region is CASSVTPAAPFF. CDR3 DNA sequence: TGTGCCAGCAGTGTCACGCCGGCCGCGCCGTTCTTC. Filled out from reference TRBV7-9 and TRBJ2-1, the complete variable domain reads DTGVSQNPRHKITKRGQNVTFRCDPISEHNRLYWYRQTLGQGPEFLTYFQNEAQLEKSRLLSDRFSAERPKGSFSTLEIQRTEQGDSAMYLCASSVTPAAPFFGPGTRLTVL.

The chain is built from TRBV15 and TRBJ2-3, with 15 positions matching TRBD2. Germline CDR1 and CDR2: LNHNV and YYDKDF (reference sequence). Germline trimming cut 0 bases from V and 3 bases from J; bases unmatched to any gene: 4. This CDR3 is built from 18 residues. CDR3 sequence: CATSRDQGLAGGTDTQYF. Here the CDR3 DNA reads TGTGCCACCAGCAGAGATCAGGGACTAGCGGGAGGTACAGATACGCAGTATTTT.

The rearrangement uses TRBV27 and TRBJ2-3; 7 bases fit TRBD2. V gave up 0 bases and J gave up 4 bases; unmatched junction bases: 7. Germline V gives CDR1 MNHEY, CDR2 SMNVEV (reference sequence). This CDR3 is built from 16 residues. The CDR3 reads CASSLSGGSGADTQYF. CDR3 DNA sequence: TGTGCCAGCAGTTTATCGGGCGGGAGCGGGGCAGATACGCAGTATTTT.

In this sample, this clonotype turned up many times. This rearrangement joins TRBV20-1 to TRBJ1-1, with TRBD1 as a possible D gene (6 bases). This CDR3 has 13 amino acids. Germline V gives CDR1 DFQATT, CDR2 SNEGSKA (reference sequence). Trimming left V 3 bases short and J 8 bases short, with 16 bases between. Written as DNA, the CDR3 is TGCAGTGCTAGTAGGACAGCCGGGGGGGAAGCTTTCTTT. This encodes CSASRTAGGEAFF.

This clonotype was seen many times. CDR3 DNA: TGTGCCAGCAGCTTAGCTCCGGTGGACGAAAAACTGTTTTTT. Protein: CASSLAPVDEKLFF. The rearrangement joins TRBV7-2 to TRBJ1-4; D gene unclear. The V end lost 0 bases, the J end lost 8 bases, and 10 bases lay between the germline ends. Germline V gene data show CDR1 as SGHTA and CDR2 as FQGNSA. The CDR3 loop spans 14 amino acids.

V and J are TRBV24-1 and TRBJ2-2; D gene ambiguous. Per the germline V gene, CDR1 is KGHDR and CDR2 is SFDVKD. The ends were cut back, 2 bases at V and 1 base at J, with 10 bases in the middle. This CDR3 is 16 amino acids long. The DNA for the CDR3 is TGTGCCACCAGTGATTCCCCCCCAAGGAACACCGGGGAGCTGTTTTTT. Translated, it gives CATSDSPPRNTGELFF.

J is TRBJ2-7 and V is TRBV24-1, with D hard to call. The CDR3 extends over 12 amino acids. V was trimmed by 4 bases and J by 3 bases, leaving 6 bases between them. Germline V gene sequence: CDR1 KGHDR, CDR2 SFDVKD. This CDR3 reads CATSDDYYEQYF. CDR3 nucleotides: TGTGCCACCAGTGACGATTACTACGAGCAGTACTTC.

This clonotype was observed a handful of times. The rearrangement links TRBV12-3 or TRBV12-4 to TRBJ2-7, with 9 bases matching TRBD1. With V trimmed by 5 bases and J by 4 bases, 12 bases remained unmatched. There are 16 residues in the CDR3. As DNA, the CDR3 is TGTGCCAGCAGTACCGGGGACAGGGAATCTGGGTACGAGCAGTACTTC. It translates to CASSTGDRESGYEQYF.

A few counts support this clonotype. The V and J genes are TRBV12-3 or TRBV12-4 and TRBJ2-3; D tentatively fits TRBD1 or TRBD2 (5 bases each). The CDR3 covers 14 residues. The V and J ends lost 6 bases and 4 bases respectively, with 14 bases between them. The CDR3 spells CASRADRDADTQYF. The CDR3 DNA reads TGTGCCAGCAGGGCCGACCGGGACGCAGATACGCAGTATTTT.